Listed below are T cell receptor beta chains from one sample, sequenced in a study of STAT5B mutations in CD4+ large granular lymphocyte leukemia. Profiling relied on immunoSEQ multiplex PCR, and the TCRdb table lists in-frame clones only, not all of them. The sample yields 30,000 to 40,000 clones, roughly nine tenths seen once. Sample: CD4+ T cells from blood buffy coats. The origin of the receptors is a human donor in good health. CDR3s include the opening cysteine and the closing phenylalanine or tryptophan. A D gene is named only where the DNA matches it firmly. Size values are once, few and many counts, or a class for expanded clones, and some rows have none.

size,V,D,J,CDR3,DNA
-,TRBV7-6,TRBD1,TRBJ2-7,CASSSQTGGYEQYF,TGTGCCAGCAGCTCGCAGACAGGGGGCTACGAGCAGTACTTC
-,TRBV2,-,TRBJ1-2,CASKKGGADGYTF,TGTGCCAGCAAAAAGGGAGGGGCAGATGGCTACACCTTC
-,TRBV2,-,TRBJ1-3,CASSEAEGSGNTIYF,TGTGCCAGCAGTGAAGCGGAAGGCTCTGGAAACACCATATATTTT
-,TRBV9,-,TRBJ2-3,CASSVEQGGPDTQYF,TGTGCCAGCAGCGTAGAACAGGGCGGTCCGGATACGCAGTATTTT
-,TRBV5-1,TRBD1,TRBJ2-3,CASTPLPGQRDTQYF,TGCGCCAGCACTCCGCTTCCGGGACAGAGGGATACGCAGTATTTT
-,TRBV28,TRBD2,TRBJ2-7,CASSFGTSGYEQYF,TGTGCCAGCAGTTTCGGGACTAGCGGCTACGAGCAGTACTTC
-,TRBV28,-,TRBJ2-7,CASSFPRRVWGEQYF,TGTGCCAGCAGTTTCCCTCGAAGGGTTTGGGGCGAGCAGTACTTC
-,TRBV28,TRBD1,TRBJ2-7,CASSLPTGQPVYEQYF,TGTGCCAGCAGTTTACCGACGGGACAGCCGGTTTACGAGCAGTACTTC
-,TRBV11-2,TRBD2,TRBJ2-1,CASSPSSGRANEQFF,TGTGCCAGCAGCCCCTCTAGCGGGAGGGCCAATGAGCAGTTCTTC
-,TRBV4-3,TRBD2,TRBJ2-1,CASSQETSGGQFF,TGCGCCAGCAGCCAAGAGACTAGCGGGGGACAGTTCTTC
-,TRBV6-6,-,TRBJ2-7,CASSYPNYEQYF,TGTGCCAGCAGTTACCCCAACTACGAGCAGTACTTC
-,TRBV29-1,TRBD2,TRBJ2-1,CSVGASGRFYNEQFF,TGCAGCGTTGGAGCTAGCGGGAGGTTCTACAATGAGCAGTTCTTC
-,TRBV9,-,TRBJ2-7,CASSPGWPSYEEQYF,TGTGCCAGCAGCCCGGGGTGGCCCTCCTACGAGGAGCAGTACTTC
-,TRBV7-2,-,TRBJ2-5,CASSPRESLQETQYF,TGTGCCAGCAGCCCCCGGGAGAGCCTCCAAGAGACCCAGTACTTC
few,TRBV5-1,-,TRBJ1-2,CASSLRGENYGYTF,TGCGCCAGCAGTCTGAGAGGGGAGAACTATGGCTACACCTTC
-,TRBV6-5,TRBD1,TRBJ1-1,CASSRTGTMPEAFF,TGTGCCAGCAGCCGGACAGGGACGATGCCTGAAGCTTTCTTT
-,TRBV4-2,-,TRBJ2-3,CASSPRTRSGTDTQYF,TGTGCCAGCAGCCCCAGGACTCGTTCGGGCACAGATACGCAGTATTTT
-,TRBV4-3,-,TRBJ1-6,CASSQDTPMQGTVISPLHF,TGCGCCAGCAGCCAAGATACACCCATGCAGGGGACCGTAATTTCACCCCTCCACTTT
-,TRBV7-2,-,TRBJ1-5,CASSLAQGRTQPQHF,TGTGCCAGCAGCTTAGCGCAGGGCAGGACCCAGCCCCAGCATTTT
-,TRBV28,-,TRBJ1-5,CASSFMGPYPNQPQHF,TGTGCCAGCAGTTTTATGGGGCCCTACCCTAATCAGCCCCAGCATTTT
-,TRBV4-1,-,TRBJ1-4,CASSPRGQRVEKLFF,TGCGCCAGCAGCCCCCGAGGGCAACGGGTTGAAAAACTGTTTTTT
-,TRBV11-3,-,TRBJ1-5,CASSRRSPRGPQHF,TGTGCCAGCAGCCGCCGGAGCCCACGGGGGCCCCAGCATTTT
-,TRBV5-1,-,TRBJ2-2,CASRATGELFF,TGCGCCAGCAGAGCTACCGGGGAGCTGTTTTTT